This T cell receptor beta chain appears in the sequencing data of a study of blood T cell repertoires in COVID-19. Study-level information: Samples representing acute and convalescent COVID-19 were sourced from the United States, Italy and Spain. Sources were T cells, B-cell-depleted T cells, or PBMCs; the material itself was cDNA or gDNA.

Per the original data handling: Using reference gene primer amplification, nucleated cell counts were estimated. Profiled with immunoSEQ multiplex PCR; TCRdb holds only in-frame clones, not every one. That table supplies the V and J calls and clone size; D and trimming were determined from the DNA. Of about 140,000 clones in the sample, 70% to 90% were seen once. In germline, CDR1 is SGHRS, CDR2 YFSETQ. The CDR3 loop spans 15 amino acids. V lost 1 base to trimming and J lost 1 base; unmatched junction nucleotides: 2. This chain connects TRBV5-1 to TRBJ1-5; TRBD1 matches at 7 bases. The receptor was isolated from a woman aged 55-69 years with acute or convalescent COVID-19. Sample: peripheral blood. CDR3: CASSLTGESNQPQHF. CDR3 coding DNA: TGCGCCAGCAGCTTGACAGGGGAAAGCAATCAGCCCCAGCATTTT.